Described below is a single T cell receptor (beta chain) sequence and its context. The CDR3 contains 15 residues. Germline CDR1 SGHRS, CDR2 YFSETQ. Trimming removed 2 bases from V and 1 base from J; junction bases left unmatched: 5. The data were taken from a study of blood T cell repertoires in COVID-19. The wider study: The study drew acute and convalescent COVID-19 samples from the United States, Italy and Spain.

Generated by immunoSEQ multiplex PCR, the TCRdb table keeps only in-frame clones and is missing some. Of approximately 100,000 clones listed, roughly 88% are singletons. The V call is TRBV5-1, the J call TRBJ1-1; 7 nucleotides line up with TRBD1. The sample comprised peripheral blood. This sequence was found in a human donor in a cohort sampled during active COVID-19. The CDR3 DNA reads TGCGCCAGCAGCTTTCTGGGACAGTCGAACACTGAAGCTTTCTTT. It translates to CASSFLGQSNTEAFF.